This T cell receptor beta chain was captured by sequencing in a study of cytomegalovirus exposure and HLA in healthy donors. It was with 60 Vbeta and 13 Jbeta primers that the PCR ran. Authors' analysis steps: In a later analysis, 80 million or so unique TCR beta chains included roughly 11 million shared by two or more donors. Measured with immunoSEQ multiplex PCR; TCRdb has only the in-frame clones, and not every one. The V and J calls and clone size come from that table; D and trimming were worked out from the DNA. The sample consists of roughly 140,000 clones, less than 90% of them appearing once. Overall study findings and caveats: Later on, a genetic analysis was performed. It linked a missense variant in DCLRE1C with V- and J-gene trimming of TCR beta.

Points on this clone: The antigen is undetermined.

Trimming cost V 4 bases and J 1 base, with 8 bases left between them. Looked up from germline, CDR1 is SGDLS and CDR2 is YYNGEE. The length of the CDR3 is 13 residues. The chain combines TRBV9 with TRBJ2-5; unclear D gene. Source material: PBMCs. The receptor was isolated from a boy aged 2 to 10 in good health and CMV-seronegative. DNA for the CDR3: TGTGCCAGCAGCCCGAGTCTCCAAGAGACCCAGTACTTC. It translates to CASSPSLQETQYF. Using reference TRBV9 and TRBJ2-5 for the parts outside the CDR3, the full variable domain is DSGVTQTPKHLITATGQRVTLRCSPRSGDLSVYWYQQSLDQGLQFLIQYYNGEERAKGNILERFSAQQFPDLHSELNLSSLELGDSALYFCASSPSLQETQYFGPGTRLLVL.